This T cell receptor (beta chain) was captured in a study of blood T cells in healthy people across ages. General study points: Donor CMV status, an unknown factor, possibly confounded changes in expanded clonotypes. Higher diversity and more naive CD4+ cells were features of long-lived donors, compared to aged donors.

The amount of total RNA extracted per sample was at least 6 micrograms. This clonotype was seen more than once but under ten times. What it binds is not known. The use of a sample-barcoded 5' primer and a J-beta primer mix characterized a second PCR of roughly 6 to 11 cycles. A template-switch adaptor containing 12 random nucleotides labeled each cDNA molecule. In TCRdb, the 5' RACE reads were re-called with MiXCR into one record per CDR3 protein. Of fewer than 2 million distinct CDR3 sequences in the sample, more than 35% are singletons; the top ten hold 20% to 25%. The source material was blood. This clonotype was obtained from a human donor in good health.

Written as DNA, the CDR3 is TGTGCCAGCAGACCCCCTAGCGGGGGGGGAGGAGATACGCAGTATTTT. Its protein is CASRPPSGGGGDTQYF. V gene TRBV7-2 combines with J gene TRBJ2-3; 12 bases align to TRBD2. The CDR3 runs 16 residues. Germline V gene data show CDR1 as SGHTA and CDR2 as FQGNSA. The V segment lost 6 bases and the J segment 5 bases; nucleotides outside the gene matches: 9.